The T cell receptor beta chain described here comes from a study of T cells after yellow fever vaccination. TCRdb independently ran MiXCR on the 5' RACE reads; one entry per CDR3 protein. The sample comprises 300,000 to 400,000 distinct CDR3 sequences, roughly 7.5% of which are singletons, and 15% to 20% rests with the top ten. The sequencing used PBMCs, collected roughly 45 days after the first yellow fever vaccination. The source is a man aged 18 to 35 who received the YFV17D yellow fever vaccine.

The CDR3: CASSSLWTVLSGANVLTF. DNA for the CDR3: TGTGCCAGCAGCTCACTGTGGACAGTCCTCTCTGGGGCCAACGTCCTGACTTTC. V and J are TRBV11-1 and TRBJ2-6, with D perhaps TRBD1 (6 bases). Trimming took 4 bases from V and 0 from J, leaving 16 bases between them. In germline, CDR1 is SGHAT, CDR2 FQDESV (reference sequence). CDR3 length: 18 residues.